The rows below give T cell receptor beta chains drawn from one sample of a study of cytomegalovirus exposure and HLA in healthy donors. The table came from immunoSEQ multiplex PCR; TCRdb's copy has only in-frame clones and leaves some out. Of about 97,000 clones detected, around 60% appear once; the ten largest clones hold less than 5%. The sequenced material came from PBMCs. Receptor source: a human donor in good health. The CDR3 runs from the conserved cysteine through the conserved F or W. Each record gives: D gene, clone size, V gene, J gene, CDR3 DNA, CDR3 protein. D genes are given only for firm matches. A row's size may be missing; if present it is once, few, many or a size class.

.	.	TRBV6-5	TRBJ2-7	TGTGCCAGCAGCATAGGACAAGGATGGGACGAGCAGTACTTC	CASSIGQGWDEQYF
TRBD2	.	TRBV11-2	TRBJ2-1	TGTGCCAGCAGCCCGACTAGCGGGAGAAGGAATGAGCAGTTCTTC	CASSPTSGRRNEQFF
.	once	TRBV19	TRBJ1-5	TGTGCCAGTAGTATGCTCGGGGTTAGCAATCAGCCCCAGCATTTT	CASSMLGVSNQPQHF
.	.	TRBV27	TRBJ1-1	TGTGCCAGCAGTCTCGGACAGAACACTGAAGCTTTCTTT	CASSLGQNTEAFF
TRBD2	once	TRBV9	TRBJ2-7	TGTGCCAGCAGCCCACAGATTGGACTAGCGGGAGGCCTCTCCTACGAGCAGTACTTC	CASSPQIGLAGGLSYEQYF
TRBD1	.	TRBV27	TRBJ1-5	TGTGCCAGCAGTCCCGGGACAGGGTATCAGCCCCAGCATTTT	CASSPGTGYQPQHF
TRBD2	.	TRBV18	TRBJ2-1	TGTGCCAGCTCACCCCGGGGACTAGCGGGAGGAACCTACAATGAGCAGTTCTTC	CASSPRGLAGGTYNEQFF
.	.	TRBV10-2	TRBJ2-5	TGCGCCAGCAGACCGAAACAGGGTTGGGACCAAGAGACCCAGTACTTC	CASRPKQGWDQETQYF
.	.	TRBV5-1	TRBJ2-2	TGCGCCAGCAGCCCCGTGGCAGGGGGGTGGGAGCTGTTTTTT	CASSPVAGGWELFF
TRBD1	.	TRBV15	TRBJ1-3	TGTGCCACCAGCAGAGATCCGATAACAGGGGGCTCTGGAAACACCATATATTTT	CATSRDPITGGSGNTIYF
TRBD1	.	TRBV10-1	TRBJ1-1	TGCGCCAGCAGTGAGTACAGGGGACATGGGTCGACTGAAGCTTTCTTT	CASSEYRGHGSTEAFF
TRBD2	.	TRBV7-2	TRBJ2-2	TGTGCCAGCAGCTTCGGGACTAGCGGGCCCACCGGGGAGCTGTTTTTT	CASSFGTSGPTGELFF
.	.	TRBV5-1	TRBJ1-4	TGCGCCAGCAGCCTCCCGTCGACAGGAACTAATGAAAAACTGTTTTTT	CASSLPSTGTNEKLFF
.	few	TRBV9	TRBJ1-3	TGTGCCTCCGGCGGCGTTTCTGGAAACACCATATATTTT	CASGGVSGNTIYF
.	.	TRBV18	TRBJ1-5	TGTGCCAGCTCACCGGGTGCGGGCGCCAATCAGCCCCAGCATTTT	CASSPGAGANQPQHF
TRBD2	.	TRBV7-3	TRBJ2-3	TGTGCCAGCAGCTCAAGCGGGAGGGCCGGTACGCAGTATTTT	CASSSSGRAGTQYF
.	.	TRBV14	TRBJ2-3	TGTGCCAGCAGCCTACTAGACTTCTTGGATACGCAGTATTTT	CASSLLDFLDTQYF
TRBD1	.	TRBV7-9	TRBJ2-5	TGTGCCAGCAGCCGGACAGGGGGGATGGAGACCCAGTACTTC	CASSRTGGMETQYF
TRBD1	.	TRBV27	TRBJ2-7	TGTGCCAGCGGAAGGGACAGCTCCTACGAGCAGTACTTC	CASGRDSSYEQYF
.	.	TRBV18	TRBJ2-3	TGTGCCAGCTCACCTTGGGACTCCGATACGCAGTATTTT	CASSPWDSDTQYF
TRBD1	.	TRBV6-1	TRBJ2-7	TGTGCCAGCAGTGAGTATAAGATGGTGGGACAGAGCTCCTACGAGCAGTACTTC	CASSEYKMVGQSSYEQYF
.	.	TRBV9	TRBJ1-5	TGTGCCAGCAGCGTAGGGGGCTGGGGCAATCAGCCCCAGCATTTT	CASSVGGWGNQPQHF
TRBD2	.	TRBV11-2	TRBJ2-3	TGTGCCAGCAGCTTAGGTCGCGGGAGCGGACCCACAGATACGCAGTATTTT	CASSLGRGSGPTDTQYF
TRBD1	.	TRBV25-1	TRBJ2-7	TGTGCCAGCAGTGTAGGGACAGGGGGCGGATACGAGCAGTACTTC	CASSVGTGGGYEQYF
.	.	TRBV19	TRBJ2-7	TGTGCCAGTAGAGACGGAGCCTACGAGCAGTACTTC	CASRDGAYEQYF
.	.	TRBV19	TRBJ1-4	TGTGCCAGTAGTATAAGAACAGATTACAATGAAAAACTGTTTTTT	CASSIRTDYNEKLFF
.	.	TRBV28	TRBJ1-4	TGTGCCAGCAGCCTAGCGGGGGGTAATGAAAAACTGTTTTTT	CASSLAGGNEKLFF
.	.	TRBV9	TRBJ1-2	TGTGCCAGCAGCGGCAGTACGGACTCAAACTATGGCTACACCTTC	CASSGSTDSNYGYTF
.	.	TRBV19	TRBJ2-7	TGTGCCAGTAGTATACTCCCTAGCGATTCGAATGAGCAGTACTTC	CASSILPSDSNEQYF
TRBD1	once	TRBV27	TRBJ1-1	TGTGCCAGCAGTTACTCGACAGGGCGAAACACTGAAGCTTTCTTT	CASSYSTGRNTEAFF
.	.	TRBV4-1	TRBJ2-7	TGCGCCAGCAGCCAGGGGTTCGGGAGCGAGTACGAGCAGTACTTC	CASSQGFGSEYEQYF
.	.	TRBV28	TRBJ1-4	TGTGCCAGCAGTTTATCGGGGGTAGGAGAAAAACTGTTTTTT	CASSLSGVGEKLFF
TRBD2	.	TRBV19	TRBJ2-7	TGTGCCAGTAGTTCGAGGACTAGCGCCCACGAGCAGTACTTC	CASSSRTSAHEQYF
TRBD2	.	TRBV5-1	TRBJ2-4	TGCGCCAGCAGCTCGGACCCGGGACTAGGGAGAGAAGAAGCCAAAAACATTCAGTACTTC	CASSSDPGLGREEAKNIQYF
TRBD1	.	TRBV9	TRBJ1-6	TGTGCCAGCAGCCTATGGGACAGGAGCTCCTATAATTCACCCCTCCACTTT	CASSLWDRSSYNSPLHF
.	.	TRBV6-5	TRBJ2-4	TGTGCCAGCAGTACACAGCAGGGGTCCAAAAACATTCAGTACTTC	CASSTQQGSKNIQYF
TRBD1	few	TRBV2	TRBJ1-1	TGTGCCAGCAGTAACAGGGGGTTGAACACTGAAGCTTTCTTT	CASSNRGLNTEAFF
TRBD1	.	TRBV11-2	TRBJ2-1	TGTGCCAGCAGTACGTTGGGACAGGGTCTGTTCTTC	CASSTLGQGLFF
TRBD2	.	TRBV12-5	TRBJ2-1	TGTGCTAGTGCCCGATTGACTAGCGGGTGGTACAATGAGCAGTTCTTC	CASARLTSGWYNEQFF
.	.	TRBV5-1	TRBJ1-2	TGCGCCAGCAGCTTTGAGGGAGTGGGTGGCTACACCTTC	CASSFEGVGGYTF
.	.	TRBV19	TRBJ2-1	TGTGCCAGTAGTTTCCCGGGGGAATCTAATGAGCAGTTCTTC	CASSFPGESNEQFF
.	.	TRBV29-1	TRBJ1-3	TGCAGCGTTGGACATTGGAACACCATATATTTT	CSVGHWNTIYF
.	.	TRBV30	TRBJ2-7	TGTGCCTGGAGTGTATGGACTATAGACGAGCAGTACTTC	CAWSVWTIDEQYF
.	.	TRBV7-8	TRBJ2-1	TGTGCCAGCAGCTCGAACAGGGATAGCTCCTACAATGAGCAGTTCTTC	CASSSNRDSSYNEQFF
.	few	TRBV2	TRBJ2-1	TGTGCCAGCAGTGAAGGCAGGGGATATAATGAGCAGTTCTTC	CASSEGRGYNEQFF
.	.	TRBV29-1	TRBJ2-7	TGCAGCGTTGAAGATGCCCGGGATCGGGAGCAGTACTTC	CSVEDARDREQYF
.	.	TRBV6-6	TRBJ1-3	TGTGCCAGCAGGGACGGCGGGACTGGAAACACCATATATTTT	CASRDGGTGNTIYF
.	.	TRBV11-2	TRBJ2-1	TGTGCCAGCAGCTTGGTGCGCGGATTTCACAATGAGCAGTTCTTC	CASSLVRGFHNEQFF
TRBD1	few	TRBV27	TRBJ1-2	TGTGCCAGCAGTTCGCCATACAGGGGGGGAACCTATGGCTACACCTTC	CASSSPYRGGTYGYTF
.	.	TRBV10-3	TRBJ1-5	TGTGCCATCAGTGAGTCGATGCCCGGGTTGCAGCCCCAGCATTTT	CAISESMPGLQPQHF
.	.	TRBV7-9	TRBJ1-4	TGTGCCAGCAGCTACGCAGGGGCCAATGAAAAACTGTTTTTT	CASSYAGANEKLFF
.	.	TRBV27	TRBJ1-1	TGTGCCAGCAGCCCAGGGGATAGGAACACTGAAGCTTTCTTT	CASSPGDRNTEAFF
TRBD2	.	TRBV27	TRBJ2-1	TGTGCCAGCAGTACCCTAGCGGGAGGCCCTAATGAGCAGTTCTTC	CASSTLAGGPNEQFF
.	.	TRBV28	TRBJ1-2	TGTGCCAGCAGATTTCCCCGGCGGACAGCGAAGTATGGCTACACCTTC	CASRFPRRTAKYGYTF
.	.	TRBV6-6	TRBJ1-5	TGTGCCAGCAGTTATAGGACTGTGGCCGAGCCAAAGGGCCAGCATTTT	CASSYRTVAEPKGQHF
.	.	TRBV5-4	TRBJ1-2	TGTGCCAGCAGCTTTTTTACAGTCCCCTATGGCTACACCTTC	CASSFFTVPYGYTF
.	.	TRBV7-7	TRBJ1-5	TGTGCCAGCAGCTTAGCGAAACTCGGCGGCAACCATAGCAATCAGCCCCAGCATTTT	CASSLAKLGGNHSNQPQHF
.	.	TRBV5-6	TRBJ2-7	TGTGCCAGCAGCTTCGAAACAGGAGCCTACGAGCAGTACTTC	CASSFETGAYEQYF